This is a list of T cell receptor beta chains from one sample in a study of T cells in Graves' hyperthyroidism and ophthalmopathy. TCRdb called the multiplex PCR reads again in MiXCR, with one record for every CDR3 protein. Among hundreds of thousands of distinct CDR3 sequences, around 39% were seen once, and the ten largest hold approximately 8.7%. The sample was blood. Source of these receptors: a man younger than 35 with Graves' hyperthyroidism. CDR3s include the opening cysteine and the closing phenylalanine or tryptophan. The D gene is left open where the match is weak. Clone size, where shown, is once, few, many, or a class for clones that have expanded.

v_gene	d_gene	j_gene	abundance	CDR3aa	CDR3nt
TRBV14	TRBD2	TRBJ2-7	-	CASSQGWRESSYEQYF	TGTGCCAGCAGCCAAGGTTGGCGGGAGAGCTCCTACGAGCAGTACTTC
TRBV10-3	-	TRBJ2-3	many	CAISEFRSDTQYF	TGTGCCATCAGTGAATTCCGCTCGGATACGCAGTATTTT
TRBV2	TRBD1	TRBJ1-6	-	CASSLDGRGASPLHF	TGTGCCAGCAGCTTGGATGGCAGGGGGGCTTCACCCCTCCACTTT
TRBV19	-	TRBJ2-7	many	CASSTAVWHEQYF	TGTGCCAGTAGCACAGCCGTTTGGCACGAGCAGTACTTC
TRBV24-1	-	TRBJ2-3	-	CATREGGSGTDTQYF	TGTGCCACCAGAGAGGGGGGATCAGGGACAGATACGCAGTATTTT
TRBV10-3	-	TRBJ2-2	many	CAIRDHSNTGELFF	TGTGCCATCCGGGATCACTCGAACACCGGGGAGCTGTTTTTT
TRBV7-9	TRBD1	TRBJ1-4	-	CASSSGTVLNEKLFF	TGTGCCAGCAGCTCGGGGACAGTTCTTAATGAAAAACTGTTTTTT
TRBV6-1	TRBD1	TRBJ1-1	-	CASSDDGTANTEAFF	TGTGCCAGCAGTGACGACGGGACAGCGAACACTGAAGCTTTCTTT
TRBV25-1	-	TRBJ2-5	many	CASSDGRRTETQYF	TGTGCCAGCAGTGACGGACGGAGGACGGAGACCCAGTACTTC
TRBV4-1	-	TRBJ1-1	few	CASSQDRVGNTEAFF	TGCGCCAGCAGCCAAGATCGGGTAGGGAACACTGAAGCTTTCTTT
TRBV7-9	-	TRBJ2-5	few	CASSLDQYF	TGTGCCAGCAGTTTAGACCAGTACTTC
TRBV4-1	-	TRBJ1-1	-	CASSQEDSYSTEAFF	TGCGCCAGCAGCCAAGAGGACAGCTATAGCACTGAAGCTTTCTTT
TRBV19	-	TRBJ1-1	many	CASRAGDTEAFF	TGTGCCAGTAGAGCAGGGGACACTGAAGCTTTCTTT
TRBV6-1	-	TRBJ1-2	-	CASSYSSGLNGYTF	TGTGCCAGCAGTTACTCGAGTGGACTCAATGGCTACACCTTC
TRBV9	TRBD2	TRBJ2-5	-	CASSPGGGPETQYF	TGTGCCAGCAGCCCTGGGGGAGGGCCGGAGACCCAGTACTTC
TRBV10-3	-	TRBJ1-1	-	CATGKGLITEAFF	TGTGCCACCGGTAAGGGGTTAATCACTGAAGCTTTCTTT
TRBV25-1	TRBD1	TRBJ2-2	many	CASSNDRDSVFGELFF	TGTGCCAGCAGCAACGACCGGGACAGCGTGTTCGGGGAGCTGTTTTTT
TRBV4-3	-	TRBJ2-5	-	CASDEGPKETQYF	TGCGCCAGCGACGAGGGGCCCAAAGAGACCCAGTACTTC
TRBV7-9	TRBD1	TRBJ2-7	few	CASSLGGGQGAEQYF	TGTGCCAGCAGCTTAGGAGGTGGACAGGGCGCCGAGCAGTACTTC
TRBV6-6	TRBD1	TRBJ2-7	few	CASSPLRTGDQEQYF	TGTGCCAGCAGTCCCCTTAGGACAGGGGACCAAGAGCAGTACTTC
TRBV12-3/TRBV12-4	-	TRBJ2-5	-	CASSAPGGGETQYF	TGTGCCAGCAGCGCCCCCGGGGGTGGGGAGACCCAGTACTTC
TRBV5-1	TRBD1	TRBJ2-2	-	CASSLTIQGAGELFF	TGCGCCAGCAGCTTGACAATACAGGGGGCCGGGGAGCTGTTTTTT
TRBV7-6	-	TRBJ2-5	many	CASSLGGGSETQYF	TGTGCCAGCAGCTTAGGAGGAGGGTCGGAGACCCAGTACTTC
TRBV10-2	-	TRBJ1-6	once	CASSEIKPVHF	TGCGCCAGCAGTGAAATCAAGCCCGTCCACTTT
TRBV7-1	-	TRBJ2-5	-	CASSSKPGSQETQYF	TGTGCCAGCAGCTCGAAGCCGGGGTCCCAAGAGACCCAGTACTTC
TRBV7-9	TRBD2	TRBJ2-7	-	CASSLVSGGDPQYF	TGTGCCAGCAGCTTAGTTAGCGGGGGGGATCCGCAGTACTTC
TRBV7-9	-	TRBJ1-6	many	CASSPDPDSPLHF	TGTGCCAGCAGCCCGGACCCAGATTCACCCCTCCACTTT
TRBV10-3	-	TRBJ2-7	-	CASSSPGLWDEQYF	TGTGCCAGCAGTTCCCCGGGGCTGTGGGACGAGCAGTACTTC
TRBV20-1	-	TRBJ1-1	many	CSARDGMNTEAFF	TGCAGTGCTAGAGACGGCATGAACACTGAAGCTTTCTTT
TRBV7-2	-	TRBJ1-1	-	CASSPDSMMNTEAFF	TGTGCCAGCAGCCCGGACAGCATGATGAACACTGAAGCTTTCTTT
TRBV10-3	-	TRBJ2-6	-	CAISGGTGANVLTF	TGTGCCATCAGTGGGGGTACTGGGGCCAACGTCCTGACTTTC
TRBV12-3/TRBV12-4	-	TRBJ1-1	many	CASSHGRGAFF	TGTGCCAGCAGCCACGGACGAGGAGCTTTCTTT
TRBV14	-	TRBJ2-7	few	CASSLQRTRGEQYF	TGTGCCAGCAGTTTACAGAGGACTAGGGGGGAGCAGTACTTC
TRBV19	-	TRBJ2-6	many	CASSHDGSGANVLTF	TGTGCCAGTAGCCATGACGGCTCTGGGGCCAACGTCCTGACTTTC
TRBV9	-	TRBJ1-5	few	CASSYRTRLRSNQPQHF	TGTGCCAGCAGTTACCGGACACGACTTAGGAGCAATCAGCCCCAGCATTTT
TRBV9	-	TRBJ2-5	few	CASSVTEAPKEETQYF	TGTGCCAGCAGCGTAACTGAGGCCCCAAAAGAAGAGACCCAGTACTTC
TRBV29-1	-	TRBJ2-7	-	CSSEARGGGPYEQYF	TGCAGCAGTGAAGCGCGGGGTGGCGGTCCCTACGAGCAGTACTTC
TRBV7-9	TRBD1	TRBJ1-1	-	CASSGYGTANTEAFF	TGTGCCAGCAGCGGCTATGGGACAGCGAACACTGAAGCTTTCTTT